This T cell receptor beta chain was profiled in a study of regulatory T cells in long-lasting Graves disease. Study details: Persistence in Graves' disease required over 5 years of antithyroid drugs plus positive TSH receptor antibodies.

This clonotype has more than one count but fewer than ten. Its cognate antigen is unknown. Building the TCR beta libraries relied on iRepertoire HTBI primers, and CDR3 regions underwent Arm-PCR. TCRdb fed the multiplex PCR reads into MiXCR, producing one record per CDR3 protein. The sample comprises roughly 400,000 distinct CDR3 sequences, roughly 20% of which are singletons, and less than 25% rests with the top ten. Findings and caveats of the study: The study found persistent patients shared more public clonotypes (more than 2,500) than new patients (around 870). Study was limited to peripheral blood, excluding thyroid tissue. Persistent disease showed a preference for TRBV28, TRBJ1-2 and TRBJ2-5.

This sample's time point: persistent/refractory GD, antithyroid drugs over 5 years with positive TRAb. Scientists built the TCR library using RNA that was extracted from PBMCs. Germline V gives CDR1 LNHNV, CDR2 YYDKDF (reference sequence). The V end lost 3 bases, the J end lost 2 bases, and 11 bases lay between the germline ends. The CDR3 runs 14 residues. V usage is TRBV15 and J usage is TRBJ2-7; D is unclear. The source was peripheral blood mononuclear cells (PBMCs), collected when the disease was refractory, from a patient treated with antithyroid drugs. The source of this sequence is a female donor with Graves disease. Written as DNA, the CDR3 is TGTGCCACCAGCAGGACTGCTGCGGCCTACGAGCAGTACTTC. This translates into CATSRTAAAYEQYF.